The 19 T cell receptor beta chains below were found in one sample sequenced in a study of blood T cells in healthy people across ages. Using a J-beta primer mix together with a sample-barcoded 5' primer, a second PCR was run for roughly 7 to 12 cycles. TCRdb reprocessed the 5' RACE reads via MiXCR and lists one record per CDR3 protein. This table holds over 1,500,000 distinct CDR3 sequences, approximately 39% found once. Sequencing was done on a sample of blood. These receptors were obtained from a human donor in good health.

The genes are TRBV10-3 and TRBJ2-3; D may be TRBD2 (6 bases). The germline V and J ends were trimmed by 5 bases and 1 base, with 10 bases remaining between them. This CDR3 is built from 14 residues. Germline-derived CDR1 and CDR2 are ENHRY and SYGVKD. The CDR3 DNA follows: TGTGCCATCAGTCTGGGGGAGGGCACAGATACGCAGTATTTT. This codes for CAISLGEGTDTQYF.

This clonotype appeared a few times. The chain has TRBV9 and TRBJ2-3; 7 nucleotides agree with TRBD2. This CDR3 comprises 15 residues. Germline CDR1 reads SGDLS; CDR2 reads YYNGEE. The ends lost 0 bases at V and 1 base at J; junction bases unmatched: 2. This CDR3 is CASSVGRGGTDTQYF. The DNA for the CDR3 is TGTGCCAGCAGCGTAGGACGGGGGGGCACAGATACGCAGTATTTT.

Only a few counts were recorded for this clonotype. The V and J genes are TRBV6-6 and TRBJ1-1; D possibly corresponds to TRBD1 (6 bases). Germline CDR1 is MNHNY and CDR2 is SVGAGI (reference sequence). The CDR3 length is 16 residues. V lost 5 bases and J lost 2, with 18 bases in between. The CDR3 region has the DNA TGTGCCAGCAGTCCGCACCTACGACAGGTAAACACTGAAGCTTTCTTT. Its translation: CASSPHLRQVNTEAFF.

The chain couples TRBV10-2 to TRBJ1-6; D not resolved. Germline V CDR1 and CDR2: WSHSY, SAAADI. The CDR3 has 14 residues. V shed 6 bases and J shed 5 bases, with 11 bases lying between them. CDR3 DNA sequence: TGCGCCAGCAGGAGGGCAGTTGATAATTCACCCCTCCACTTT. Translation gives CASRRAVDNSPLHF.

The chain recombines TRBV7-2 with TRBJ1-2, with TRBD1 identical over 9 bases. Germline CDR1 reads SGHTA; CDR2 reads FQGNSA. The junction had 9 bases not matched to a gene; V was cut back by 5 bases and J by 8 bases. The CDR3 runs to 14 residues. The CDR3 region is CASSTRDRAGGYTF. In DNA form, the CDR3 reads TGTGCCAGCAGCACCAGGGACAGGGCAGGCGGCTACACCTTC.

V is TRBV20-1 and J is TRBJ2-7, with D tentatively TRBD1 (6 bases). V shed 8 bases and J shed 0 bases, with 8 bases lying between them. The germline CDR1 and CDR2 sequences are DFQATT and SNEGSKA (reference sequence). CDR3 size: 11 residues. CDR3 residues: CSQGISYEQYF. The DNA for the CDR3 is TGCAGTCAGGGGATCTCCTACGAGCAGTACTTC.

Concerning this clonotype: At one end, the junction sequence differs from germline, possibly due to a read error. The chain recombines TRBV18 with TRBJ2-7; 8 bases are shared with TRBD2. Germline loops: CDR1 KGHSH, CDR2 LQKENI. The CDR3 runs 16 residues. This CDR3 is CAGSLGLADSSYEQYF. The CDR3 DNA follows: TGTGCCGGCTCACTTGGACTAGCCGATAGCTCCTACGAGCAGTACTTC.

With regard to this clonotype: One end of the junction fails to match germline, which may point to a read error. The chain has TRBV18 and TRBJ2-7; no clear D. The length of the CDR3 is 15 residues. Germline assignment: CDR1 KGHSH and CDR2 LQKENI. The CDR3 protein is CASSPTEVSFYEQYF. CDR3 DNA sequence: TGTGCCAGTTCACCAACCGAGGTCAGCTTCTACGAGCAGTACTTC.

This sequence joins TRBV7-9 and TRBJ2-1, with 10 bases identical to TRBD2. Germline-derived CDR1 and CDR2 are SEHNR and FQNEAQ (reference sequence). The CDR3 contains 16 residues. Germline trimming cut 2 bases from V and 7 bases from J; bases unmatched to any gene: 8. The CDR3 loop is CASSLYGSGGTNEQFF. The CDR3 DNA reads TGTGCCAGCAGCTTATATGGTAGCGGGGGGACAAATGAGCAGTTCTTC.

This clonotype was seen many times. The gene calls are TRBV6-5 and TRBJ2-1; D unclear. Germline CDR1 and CDR2: MNHEY and SVGAGI. Trimming took off 5 bases at V and 12 bases at J, with 14 bases between the two ends. CDR3 length: 12 amino acids. The CDR3 sequence is CASSPTQAVQFF. In nucleotides, the CDR3 is TGTGCCAGCAGTCCCACCCAGGCAGTGCAGTTCTTC.

This clonotype has ten or more counts. In DNA, the CDR3 is TGTGCCAGCAGCTTAGAACCAGGGGAGGTCAAAAACATTCAGTACTTC. This codes for CASSLEPGEVKNIQYF. The chain recombines TRBV7-6 with TRBJ2-4; D tentatively fits TRBD1 or TRBD2 (6 bases each). V shed 1 base and J shed 3 bases, with 13 bases lying between them. Germline V gene data show CDR1 as SGHVS and CDR2 as FNYEAQ. The CDR3 totals 16 residues.

The chain uses TRBV5-5 and TRBJ1-5, with 7 bases that match TRBD1. This CDR3 is built from 15 residues. The V and J ends lost 2 bases and 3 bases, in that order; junction bases with no gene match: 5. Per the germline V gene, CDR1 is SGHKS and CDR2 is YYEKEE (reference sequence). The chain's CDR3 is CASSLGGGYNQPQHF. CDR3 sequence (DNA): TGTGCCAGCAGCTTAGGAGGGGGCTACAATCAGCCCCAGCATTTT.

The rearrangement joins TRBV5-1 to TRBJ2-3; a weak D match, TRBD2 (6 bases). The CDR3 is 14 amino acids. Germline values: CDR1 SGHRS, CDR2 YFSETQ. CDR3 DNA sequence: TGCGCTAGTGGAGTCCGGGGGAGGTCAGATACGCAGTATTTT. It codes for CASGVRGRSDTQYF.

Note on this clonotype: A much bigger clone sits one base away, suggesting this may be a read error. The V call is TRBV29-1, the J call TRBJ2-1; TRBD2 matches 11 bases. After removal of 4 bases from V and 13 bases from J, the junction contained 12 bases not matched to a gene. Germline CDR1 and CDR2: SQVTM and ANQGSEA. CDR3 length: 14 residues. CDR3 sequence: CSVGGLAAQETQFF. The DNA of the CDR3 is TGCAGCGTTGGGGGACTAGCGGCGCAAGAGACCCAGTTCTTC.

This clonotype occurred a few times. The rearrangement joins TRBV14 to TRBJ1-1; no definite D call. V was trimmed by 2 bases and J by 4 bases, leaving 8 bases between them. Germline V gene sequence: CDR1 SGHDN, CDR2 FVKESK. There are 13 residues in the CDR3. CDR3 nucleotides: TGTGCCAGCAGCCAACTAATCGGCACTGAAGCTTTCTTT. It codes for CASSQLIGTEAFF.

V gene TRBV29-1 combines with J gene TRBJ2-5; 8 bases are shared with TRBD2. Germline V gives CDR1 SQVTM, CDR2 ANQGSEA. The CDR3 loop spans 15 amino acids. CDR3 sequence reads: CSTPSGGAYQETQYF. As DNA, the CDR3 is TGCAGTACACCCAGCGGGGGAGCCTACCAAGAGACCCAGTACTTC.

The rearrangement links TRBV29-1 to TRBJ1-4; tentative D call: TRBD1 (6 bases). CDR1 is SQVTM, CDR2 ANQGSEA, per germline. V dropped 7 bases and J dropped 7 bases, with 16 bases sitting between them. This CDR3 is 13 amino acids long. This CDR3 reads CSGGGTGGEKLFF. The CDR3 DNA reads TGCAGCGGGGGGGGCACGGGTGGTGAAAAACTGTTTTTT.

The rearrangement links TRBV12-3 or TRBV12-4 to TRBJ2-5, with D possibly matching TRBD1 (6 bases). Trimming cost V 5 bases and J 1 base, with 11 bases left between them. CDR3 length: 14 amino acids. The DNA of the CDR3 is TGTGCCAGCAGTCCGGACAGTTCCCAAGAGACCCAGTACTTC. Its translation is CASSPDSSQETQYF.

J is TRBJ2-4 and V is TRBV20-1; D remains ambiguous. This CDR3 is built from 11 residues. Between the trimmed V and J ends, which lost 4 bases and 15 bases, there was a span of 16 bases. Germline CDR1 DFQATT, CDR2 SNEGSKA (reference sequence). The CDR3 DNA reads TGCAGTGCTAACCGGGCCTCCATTGGGTACTTC. This sequence encodes CSANRASIGYF.